Sequencing of this T cell receptor beta chain was carried out in a study of memory CD4+ T cells and cytomegalovirus serostatus. General observations from the study: Each of 67 CMV-associated TCRbeta sequences occurred in one to five individuals. CMV serostatus prediction reached median AUC about 0.96, or 0.93 with US-trained model.

A note on this clone: Its target is not known.

Produced via immunoSEQ multiplex PCR; TCRdb's table is partial and in-frame only. The sample shows roughly 49,000 clones, approximately 78% of them seen only once. The sort gate was single viable CD3+CD4+CD8-CD45RO+ cells for memory CD4+ T cells. The sample comprised memory CD4+ T cells from blood. The source is an adult in good health and CMV-seronegative.

The CDR3 here is CASSPGTPYEQYF. Written as DNA, the CDR3 is TGTGCCAGCAGCCCCGGGACCCCCTACGAGCAGTACTTC. The J gene is TRBJ2-7, the V gene TRBV2; D may match TRBD1 or TRBD2 (5 bases each). From germline, CDR1 is SNHLY and CDR2 FYNNEI. CDR3 length equals 13 residues. Trimming removed 6 bases from V and 2 bases from J, with 11 bases in between.